Only a few counts were recorded for the clone carrying this TCR beta chain. As yet, its antigen is unknown. One heparinised blood draw, averaging about 116 mL, came from each donor. The entry originates in a study of beta chain features in type 1 diabetes. Trimming removed 6 bases from V and 7 bases from J; junction bases left unmatched: 12. Germline V gene data show CDR1 as SNHLY and CDR2 as FYNNEI. The CDR3 length is 15 residues. Of the isolated RNA, all was reverse transcribed, and so the sequenced material was expressed TCRB transcripts. Clones were read by immunoSEQ multiplex PCR, and TCRdb kept only the in-frame ones, dropping some. The table lists 640,000 or so clones, over 13% of them singletons. General observations from the study: TCRB CDR3s from Type 1 diabetes patients were moderately but significantly shorter in all four CD4+ subsets. Relative to healthy donors, patients appeared to have naive, central memory and Treg TCRB repertoires that were more similar. A possible short-template PCR bias applies equally to patients and controls. Patients with type 1 diabetes carried fewer insertions and had more deletions at their VDJ junctions.

This chain uses TRBV2 with TRBJ1-2; 9 bases are shared with TRBD1. The source of this sequence is a man between 18 and 35 years old with type 1 diabetes. Sample: naive CD4+ T cells from blood. The chain's CDR3 is CASRAPGTGTGGYTF. In DNA, the CDR3 is TGTGCCAGCAGGGCGCCCGGGACAGGGACAGGTGGCTACACCTTC. The whole variable domain, remainder taken from reference TRBV2 and TRBJ1-2, is EPEVTQTPSHQVTQMGQEVILRCVPISNHLYFYWYRQILGQKVEFLVSFYNNEISEKSEIFDDQFSVERPDGSNFTLKIRSTKLEDSAMYFCASRAPGTGTGGYTFGSGTRLTVV.